The source of this T cell receptor beta chain is a study of cytomegalovirus exposure and HLA in healthy donors. Across the whole study: In a later analysis, it was reported that the approximately 120 validation repertoires had been produced on the same platform as the 600 to 850 repertoires belonging to the first cohort.

Study results and caveats: The authors enumerated 150 to 200 TCR beta chains as linked to cytomegalovirus.

On this clone: Its specificity is unknown.

Produced via immunoSEQ multiplex PCR; TCRdb's table is partial and in-frame only. The data show 90,000 to 140,000 clones, with 86% seen just once and around 3.6% held by the top ten. The CDR3 loop spans 15 amino acids. V was clipped by 0 bases and J by 1 base, with 10 bases between them. Germline lookup yields CDR1 MNHEY and CDR2 SVGAGI. The sequenced sample was PBMCs. This TCR derives from a woman aged 18-35 years in good health and CMV-seropositive. The J gene is TRBJ2-7, the V gene TRBV6-5; D is ambiguous. The CDR3 DNA reads as TGTGCCAGCAGTTACTCGTCCGGCGGATCCTACGAGCAGTACTTC. Translated, it gives CASSYSSGGSYEQYF.